Below, one TCR beta chain is given with its context. These data belong to a study of blood T cell repertoires in COVID-19. Unmatched junction bases numbered 4, after V lost 4 bases and J lost 4 bases. This CDR3 spans 15 amino acids. The germline gives CDR1 SEHNR, CDR2 FQNEAQ (reference sequence). Here immunoSEQ multiplex PCR was the method, and the copy in TCRdb shows in-frame clones only, minus some. This sample has approximately 150,000 clones, with approximately 82% found just once. Sequencing input: PBMCs or T cells enriched from blood (not recorded which). The TCR originated in a man between 60 and 70 years old who had recovered from COVID-19. V gene TRBV7-9 combines with J gene TRBJ2-5, with 12 bases lining up with TRBD2. CDR3 sequence: CASSSGTSGRETQYF. The CDR3 coding sequence is TGTGCCAGCAGCTCGGGGACTAGCGGGCGAGAGACCCAGTACTTC.